This TCR beta chain was obtained from a study of shared clonotypes between healthy human individuals. The sample holds one count of this clone. V was clipped by 6 bases and J by 2 bases, with 14 bases between them. Germline CDR1 and CDR2: SEHNR and FQNEAQ (reference sequence). The CDR3 covers 14 residues. Within Nashville, Tennessee resided all donors, each a Caucasian adult. Assay: immunoSEQ multiplex PCR; the TCRdb copy retains only in-frame clones and omits some. Among some 1.5 million clones listed, roughly 96% were seen once. The sequence came from a man aged 25 to 45 in good health. Sequenced: naive CD4+ T cells sorted from blood. Sample subset: CD45RA+ positively selected. This chain links TRBV7-9 with TRBJ2-7; D is undetermined. CDR3 DNA sequence: TGTGCCAGCAGGAGTGTAAACCTCGCCTACGAGCAGTACTTC. Protein product: CASRSVNLAYEQYF.